The clone carrying this T cell receptor beta chain was recorded many times. The V gene's germline CDR1 is SGHAT and CDR2 FQNNGV. CDR3 length equals 15 residues. The V end lost 5 bases, the J end lost 3 bases, and 17 bases lay between the germline ends. TCRdb re-analysed the RACE reads in MiXCR, keeping a single row per CDR3 protein. The table has 35,000 to 40,000 distinct CDR3 sequences, roughly an eighth seen once. Time point given: pre-sensitization, week 0. Sample treatment: therapeutic diphenylcyclopropenone sensitization with weekly scalp DPC. The total RNA was obtained from whole blood that was not fractionated. The sample is drawn from a study of human T cells and chemical hapten exposure.

The gene calls are TRBV11-2 and TRBJ2-7, with D perhaps matching TRBD1 or TRBD2 (5 bases each). The sample was whole blood, taken in connection with sensitization to the hapten diphenylcyclopropenone (DPC). The TCR originated in a woman in her thirties or forties with alopecia areata. Some clones in this sample may be carry-over from other donors' samples. The CDR3 region has the DNA TGTGCCAGCAGCCAGGGACGGAGCCCGGTCTACGAGCAGTACTTC. Protein sequence: CASSQGRSPVYEQYF.